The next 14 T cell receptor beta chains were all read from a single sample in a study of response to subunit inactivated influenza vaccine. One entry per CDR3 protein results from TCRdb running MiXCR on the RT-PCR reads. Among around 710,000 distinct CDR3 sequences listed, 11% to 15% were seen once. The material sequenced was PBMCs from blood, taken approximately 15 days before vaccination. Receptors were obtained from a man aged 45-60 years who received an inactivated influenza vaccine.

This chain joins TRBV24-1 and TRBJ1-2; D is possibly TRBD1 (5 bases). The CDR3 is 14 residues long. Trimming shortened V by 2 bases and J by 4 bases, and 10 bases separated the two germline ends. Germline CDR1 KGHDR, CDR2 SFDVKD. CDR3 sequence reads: CATSDWSGRYGYTF. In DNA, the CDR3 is TGTGCCACCAGTGATTGGTCAGGGCGCTATGGCTACACCTTC.

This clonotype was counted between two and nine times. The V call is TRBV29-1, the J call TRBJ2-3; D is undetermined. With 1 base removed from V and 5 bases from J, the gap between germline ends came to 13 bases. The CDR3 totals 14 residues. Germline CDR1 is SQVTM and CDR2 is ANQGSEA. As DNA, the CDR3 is TGCAGCGTTGAAGTGAACCGGAAGGGAGATACGCAGTATTTT. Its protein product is CSVEVNRKGDTQYF.

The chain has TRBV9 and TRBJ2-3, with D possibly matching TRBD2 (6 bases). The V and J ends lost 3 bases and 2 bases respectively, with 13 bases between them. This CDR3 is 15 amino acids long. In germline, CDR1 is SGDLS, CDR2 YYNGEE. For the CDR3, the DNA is TGTGCCAGCAGCGGGACTATCGGGACCACAGATACGCAGTATTTT. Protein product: CASSGTIGTTDTQYF. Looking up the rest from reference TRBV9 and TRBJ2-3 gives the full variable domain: DSGVTQTPKHLITATGQRVTLRCSPRSGDLSVYWYQQSLDQGLQFLIQYYNGEERAKGNILERFSAQQFPDLHSELNLSSLELGDSALYFCASSGTIGTTDTQYFGPGTRLTVL.

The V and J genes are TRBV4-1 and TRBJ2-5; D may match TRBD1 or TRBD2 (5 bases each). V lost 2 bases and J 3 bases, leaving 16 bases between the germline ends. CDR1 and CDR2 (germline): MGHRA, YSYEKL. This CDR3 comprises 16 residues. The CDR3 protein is CASSQYHRDEKETQYF. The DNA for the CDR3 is TGCGCCAGCAGCCAATACCACCGGGACGAAAAAGAGACCCAGTACTTC.

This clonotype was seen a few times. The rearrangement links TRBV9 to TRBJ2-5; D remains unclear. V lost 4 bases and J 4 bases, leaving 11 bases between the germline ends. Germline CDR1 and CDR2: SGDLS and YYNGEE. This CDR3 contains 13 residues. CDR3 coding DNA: TGTGCCAGCAGCCCATCGCTGGGAGAGACCCAGTACTTC. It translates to CASSPSLGETQYF.

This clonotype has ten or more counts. CDR3 nucleotide sequence: TGTGCCAGCAGTCCCGGACCTGCTAGACCCGGGGAGCTGTTTTTT. This codes for CASSPGPARPGELFF. The V and J genes are TRBV27 and TRBJ2-2; D gene ambiguous. The CDR3 is 15 amino acids. Germline loops: CDR1 MNHEY, CDR2 SMNVEV (reference sequence). Trimming took 5 bases from V and 6 from J, leaving 16 bases between them.

CDR3 residues: CASSLDSRYQPQHF. CDR3 bases: TGTGCCAGCAGTTTAGACTCGCGGTATCAGCCCCAGCATTTT. The chain employs TRBV12-3 or TRBV12-4 and TRBJ1-5; D remains ambiguous. V lost 1 base to trimming and J lost 5 bases, with 9 bases between them. The CDR3 spans 14 residues.

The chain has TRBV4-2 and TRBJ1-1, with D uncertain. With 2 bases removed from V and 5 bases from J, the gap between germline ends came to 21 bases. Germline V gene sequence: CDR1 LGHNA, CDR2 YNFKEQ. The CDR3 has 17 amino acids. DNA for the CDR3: TGTGCCAGCAGCCAACAACCCTTGAAAGCGGAGTGGACTGAAGCTTTCTTT. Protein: CASSQQPLKAEWTEAFF.

The CDR3: CASTAGGSYEQYF. CDR3 nucleotide sequence: TGTGCCAGCACTGCGGGAGGCAGCTACGAGCAGTACTTC. The chain uses TRBV3-1 and TRBJ2-7; 8 nucleotides align to TRBD2. V lost 7 bases and J lost 3; bases outside the gene matches: 5. The CDR3 has 13 residues. Germline CDR1 is LGHDT and CDR2 is YNNKEL (reference sequence).

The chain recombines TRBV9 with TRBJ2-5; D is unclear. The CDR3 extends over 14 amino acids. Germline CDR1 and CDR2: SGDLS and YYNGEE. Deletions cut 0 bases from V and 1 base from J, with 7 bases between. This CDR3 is CASSVEGSQETQYF. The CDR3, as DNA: TGTGCCAGCAGCGTAGAAGGGTCCCAAGAGACCCAGTACTTC.

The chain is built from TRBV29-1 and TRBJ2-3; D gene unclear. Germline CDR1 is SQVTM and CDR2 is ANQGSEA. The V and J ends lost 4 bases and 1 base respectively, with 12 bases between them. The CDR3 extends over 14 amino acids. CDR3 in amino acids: CSVASALRTDTQYF. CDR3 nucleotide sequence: TGCAGCGTTGCCTCGGCTTTGCGCACAGATACGCAGTATTTT.

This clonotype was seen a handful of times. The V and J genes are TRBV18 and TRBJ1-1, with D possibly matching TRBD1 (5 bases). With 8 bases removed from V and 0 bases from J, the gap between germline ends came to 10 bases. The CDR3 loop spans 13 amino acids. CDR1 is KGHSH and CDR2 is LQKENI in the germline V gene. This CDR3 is CASKQVMNTEAFF. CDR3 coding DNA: TGTGCCAGCAAACAGGTTATGAACACTGAAGCTTTCTTT.

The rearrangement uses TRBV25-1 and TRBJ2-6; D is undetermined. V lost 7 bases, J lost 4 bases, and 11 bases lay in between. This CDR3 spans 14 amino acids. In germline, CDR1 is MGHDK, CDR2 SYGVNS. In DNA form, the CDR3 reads TGTGCCAGCACCTCCGGTTTCGGGGCCAACGTCCTGACTTTC. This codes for CASTSGFGANVLTF.

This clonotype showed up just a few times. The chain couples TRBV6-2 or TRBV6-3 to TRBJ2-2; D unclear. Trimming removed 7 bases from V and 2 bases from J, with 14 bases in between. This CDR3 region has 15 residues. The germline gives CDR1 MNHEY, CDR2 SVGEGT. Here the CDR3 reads CASKKGRINTGELFF. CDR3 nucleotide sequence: TGTGCCAGCAAAAAAGGACGGATCAACACCGGGGAGCTGTTTTTT.